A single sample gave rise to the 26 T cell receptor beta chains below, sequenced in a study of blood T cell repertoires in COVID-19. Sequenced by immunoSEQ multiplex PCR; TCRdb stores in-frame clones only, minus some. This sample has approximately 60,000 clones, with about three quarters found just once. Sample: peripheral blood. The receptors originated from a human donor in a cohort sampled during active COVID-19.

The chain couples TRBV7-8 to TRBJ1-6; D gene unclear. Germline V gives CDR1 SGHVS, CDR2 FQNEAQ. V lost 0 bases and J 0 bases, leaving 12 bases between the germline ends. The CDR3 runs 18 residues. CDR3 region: CASSLARPGSSYNSPLHF. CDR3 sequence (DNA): TGTGCCAGCAGCTTAGCGAGGCCGGGAAGCTCCTATAATTCACCCCTCCACTTT.

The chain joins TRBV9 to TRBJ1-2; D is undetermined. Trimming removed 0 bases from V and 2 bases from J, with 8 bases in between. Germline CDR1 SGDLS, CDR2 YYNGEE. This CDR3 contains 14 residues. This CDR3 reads CASSVAALNYGYTF. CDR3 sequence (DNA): TGTGCCAGCAGCGTAGCGGCACTAAACTATGGCTACACCTTC.

The CDR3 sequence is CASSAASSAEAFF. Here the CDR3 DNA reads TGTGCCAGCAGTGCAGCCTCAAGCGCTGAAGCTTTCTTT. This chain connects TRBV2 to TRBJ1-1; D unresolved. Germline V lookup: CDR1 SNHLY, CDR2 FYNNEI. The V gene lost 4 bases and the J gene lost 6 bases, with 12 bases spanning the gap. This CDR3 contains 13 residues.

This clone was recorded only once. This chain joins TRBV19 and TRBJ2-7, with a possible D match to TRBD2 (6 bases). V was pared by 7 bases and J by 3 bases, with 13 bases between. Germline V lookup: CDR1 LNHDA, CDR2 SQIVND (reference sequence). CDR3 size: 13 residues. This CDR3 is CASKVRGGYEQYF. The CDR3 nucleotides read TGTGCCAGTAAGGTTCGGGGAGGCTACGAGCAGTACTTC.

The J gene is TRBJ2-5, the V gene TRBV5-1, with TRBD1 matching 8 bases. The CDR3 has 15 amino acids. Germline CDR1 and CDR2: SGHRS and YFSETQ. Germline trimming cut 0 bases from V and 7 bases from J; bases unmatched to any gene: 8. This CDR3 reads CASSLGVGQGLTQYF. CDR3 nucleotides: TGCGCCAGCAGCTTGGGGGTCGGACAGGGTCTGACCCAGTACTTC.

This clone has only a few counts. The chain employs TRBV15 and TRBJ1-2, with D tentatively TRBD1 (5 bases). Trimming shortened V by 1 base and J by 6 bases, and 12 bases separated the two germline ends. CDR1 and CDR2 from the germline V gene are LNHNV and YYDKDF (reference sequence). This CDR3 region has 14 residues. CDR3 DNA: TGTGCCACCAGCAGAGTGTGGGGGGAGGATGGCTACACCTTC. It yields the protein CATSRVWGEDGYTF.

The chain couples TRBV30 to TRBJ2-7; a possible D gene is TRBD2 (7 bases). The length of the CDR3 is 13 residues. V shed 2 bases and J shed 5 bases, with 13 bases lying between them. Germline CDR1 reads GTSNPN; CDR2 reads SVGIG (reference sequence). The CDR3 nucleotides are TGTGCCTGGAGTCGAGGGGGGGTGAACGAGCAGTACTTC. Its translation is CAWSRGGVNEQYF.

In nucleotides, the CDR3 is TGTGCCAGCTGTTCAGGGCGAGGCACTGAAGCTTTCTTT. Its translation is CASCSGRGTEAFF. The chain has TRBV2 and TRBJ1-1; TRBD1 might be the D (5 bases). CDR3 length: 13 amino acids. Deletions cut 8 bases from V and 4 bases from J, with 14 bases between. Looked up from germline, CDR1 is SNHLY and CDR2 is FYNNEI.

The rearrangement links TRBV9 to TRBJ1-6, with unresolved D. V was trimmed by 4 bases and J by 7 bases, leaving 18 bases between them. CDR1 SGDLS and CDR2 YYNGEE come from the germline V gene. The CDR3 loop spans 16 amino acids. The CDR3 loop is CASSPAWGGKNSPLHF. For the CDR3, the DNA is TGTGCCAGCAGCCCCGCCTGGGGAGGGAAGAATTCACCCCTCCACTTT.

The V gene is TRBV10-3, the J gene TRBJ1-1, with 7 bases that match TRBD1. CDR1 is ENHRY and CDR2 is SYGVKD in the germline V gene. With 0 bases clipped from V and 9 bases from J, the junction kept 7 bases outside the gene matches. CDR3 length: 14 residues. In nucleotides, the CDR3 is TGTGCCATCAGTGAGTCGACACAGGGGCGCCAAGCTTTCTTT. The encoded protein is CAISESTQGRQAFF.

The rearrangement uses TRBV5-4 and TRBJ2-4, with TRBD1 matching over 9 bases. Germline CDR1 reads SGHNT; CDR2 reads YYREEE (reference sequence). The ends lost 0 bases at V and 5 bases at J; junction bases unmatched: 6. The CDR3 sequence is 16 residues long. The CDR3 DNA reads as TGTGCCAGCAGCTTGGGTTTCCGGACAGGGGAAAACATTCAGTACTTC. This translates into CASSLGFRTGENIQYF. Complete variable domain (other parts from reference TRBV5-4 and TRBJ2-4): ETGVTQSPTHLIKTRGQQVTLRCSSQSGHNTVSWYQQALGQGPQFIFQYYREEENGRGNFPPRFSGLQFPNYSSELNVNALELDDSALYLCASSLGFRTGENIQYFGAGTRLSVL.

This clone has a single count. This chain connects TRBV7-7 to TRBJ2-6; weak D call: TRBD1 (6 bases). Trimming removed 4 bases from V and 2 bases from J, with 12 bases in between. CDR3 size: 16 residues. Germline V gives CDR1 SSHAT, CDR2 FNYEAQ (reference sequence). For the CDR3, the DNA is TGTGCCAGCAGCTCTGGACAGTTCACTGGGGCCAACGTCCTGACTTTC. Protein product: CASSSGQFTGANVLTF.

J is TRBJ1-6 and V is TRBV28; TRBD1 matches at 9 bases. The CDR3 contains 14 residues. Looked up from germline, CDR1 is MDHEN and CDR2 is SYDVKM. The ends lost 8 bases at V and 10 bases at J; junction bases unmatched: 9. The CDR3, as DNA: TGTGCCAGCGGGACAGGGAGGATTTTATCACCCCTCCACTTT. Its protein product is CASGTGRILSPLHF.

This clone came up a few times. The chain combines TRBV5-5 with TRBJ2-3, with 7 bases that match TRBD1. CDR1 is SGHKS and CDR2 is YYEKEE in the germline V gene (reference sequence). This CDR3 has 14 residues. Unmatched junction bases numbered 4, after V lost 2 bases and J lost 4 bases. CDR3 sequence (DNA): TGTGCCAGCAGCTTAGTCCAGGGGGCAGATACGCAGTATTTT. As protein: CASSLVQGADTQYF.

CDR3 in amino acids: CASSPGGTVTSTDTQYF. The CDR3 nucleotides are TGTGCCAGCAGCCCGGGGGGGACAGTGACTAGCACAGATACGCAGTATTTT. The J gene is TRBJ2-3, the V gene TRBV5-4; D is perhaps TRBD2 (8 bases). Germline V gene lookup returns CDR1 SGHNT and CDR2 YYREEE (reference sequence). The CDR3 spans 17 residues. Trimming cost V 4 bases and J 0 bases, with 18 bases left between them.

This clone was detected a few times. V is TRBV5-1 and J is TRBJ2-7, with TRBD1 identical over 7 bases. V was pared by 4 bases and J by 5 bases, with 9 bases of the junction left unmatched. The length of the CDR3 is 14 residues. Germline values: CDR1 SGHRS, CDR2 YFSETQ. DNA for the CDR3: TGCGCCAGCAGCCCGGACAGGTCAACAGACGAGCAGTACTTC. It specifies CASSPDRSTDEQYF.

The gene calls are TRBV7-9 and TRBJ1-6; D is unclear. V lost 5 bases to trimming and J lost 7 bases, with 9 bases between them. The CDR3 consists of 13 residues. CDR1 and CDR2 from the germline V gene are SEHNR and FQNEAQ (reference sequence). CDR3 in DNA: TGTGCCAGCAGCACTGAGGGAAATTCACCCCTCCACTTT. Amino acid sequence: CASSTEGNSPLHF.

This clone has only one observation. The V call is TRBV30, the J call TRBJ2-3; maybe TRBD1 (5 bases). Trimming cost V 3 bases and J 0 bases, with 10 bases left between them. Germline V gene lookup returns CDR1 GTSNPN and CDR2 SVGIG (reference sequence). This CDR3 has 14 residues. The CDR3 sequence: CAWRGRASTDTQYF. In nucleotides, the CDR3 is TGTGCCTGGAGGGGCAGGGCAAGCACAGATACGCAGTATTTT.

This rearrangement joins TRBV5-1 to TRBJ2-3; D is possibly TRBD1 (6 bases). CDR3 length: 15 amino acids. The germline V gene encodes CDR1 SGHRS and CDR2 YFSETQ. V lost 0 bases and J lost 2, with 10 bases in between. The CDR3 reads CASSLEQGATDTQYF. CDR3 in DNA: TGCGCCAGCAGCTTGGAACAGGGAGCCACAGATACGCAGTATTTT.

CDR3 nucleotides: TGTGCCAGCAGTCGAGACAGCCTCAATAATTCACCCCTCCACTTT. Translated: CASSRDSLNNSPLHF. This chain connects TRBV6-5 to TRBJ1-6; TRBD1 is a possible D gene (5 bases). The V end lost 5 bases, the J end lost 5 bases, and 13 bases lay between the germline ends. The CDR3 covers 15 residues. Germline loops: CDR1 MNHEY, CDR2 SVGAGI.

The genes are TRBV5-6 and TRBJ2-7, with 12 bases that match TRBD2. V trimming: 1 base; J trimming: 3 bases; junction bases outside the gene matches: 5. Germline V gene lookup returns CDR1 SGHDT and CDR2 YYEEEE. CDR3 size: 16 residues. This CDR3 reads CASSLFGTSGLYEQYF. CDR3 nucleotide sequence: TGTGCCAGCAGCTTGTTCGGGACTAGCGGGCTCTACGAGCAGTACTTC.

The CDR3 bases are TGTGCCAGCAGGGCACAGGGCCCCTCTGGAAACACCATATATTTT. Amino acids: CASRAQGPSGNTIYF. The chain uses TRBV6-5 and TRBJ1-3; a possible D gene is TRBD1 (6 bases). This CDR3 has 15 amino acids. The germline V gene has CDR1 MNHEY and CDR2 SVGAGI. V was trimmed by 6 bases and J by 0 bases, leaving 12 bases between them.

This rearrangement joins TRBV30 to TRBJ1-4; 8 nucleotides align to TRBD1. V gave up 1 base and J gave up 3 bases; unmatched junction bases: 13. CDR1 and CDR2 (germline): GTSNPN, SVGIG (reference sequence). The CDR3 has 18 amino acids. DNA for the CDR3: TGTGCCTGGAGTGAAGTCAGGGGGCGAGCCTTCGCTAATGAAAAACTGTTTTTT. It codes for CAWSEVRGRAFANEKLFF.

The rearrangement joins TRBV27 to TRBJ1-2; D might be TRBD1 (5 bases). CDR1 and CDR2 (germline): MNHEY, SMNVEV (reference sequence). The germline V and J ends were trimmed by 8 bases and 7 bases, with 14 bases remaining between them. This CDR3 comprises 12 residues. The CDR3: CASPARRGGYTF. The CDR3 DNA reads TGTGCCAGCCCCGCGAGGAGGGGTGGCTACACCTTC.

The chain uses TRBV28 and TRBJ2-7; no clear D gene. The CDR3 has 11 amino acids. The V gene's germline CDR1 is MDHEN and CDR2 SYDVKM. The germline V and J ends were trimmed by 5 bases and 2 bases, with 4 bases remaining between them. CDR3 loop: CASSATYEQYF. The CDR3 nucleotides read TGTGCCAGCAGTGCGACCTACGAGCAGTACTTC.

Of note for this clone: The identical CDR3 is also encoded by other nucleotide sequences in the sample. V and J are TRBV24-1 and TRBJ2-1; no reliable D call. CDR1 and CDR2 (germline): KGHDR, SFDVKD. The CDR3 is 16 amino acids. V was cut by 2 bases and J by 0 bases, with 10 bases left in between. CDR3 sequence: CATSDSSVSSYNEQFF. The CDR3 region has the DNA TGTGCCACCAGTGATTCCTCGGTTAGCTCCTACAATGAGCAGTTCTTC.